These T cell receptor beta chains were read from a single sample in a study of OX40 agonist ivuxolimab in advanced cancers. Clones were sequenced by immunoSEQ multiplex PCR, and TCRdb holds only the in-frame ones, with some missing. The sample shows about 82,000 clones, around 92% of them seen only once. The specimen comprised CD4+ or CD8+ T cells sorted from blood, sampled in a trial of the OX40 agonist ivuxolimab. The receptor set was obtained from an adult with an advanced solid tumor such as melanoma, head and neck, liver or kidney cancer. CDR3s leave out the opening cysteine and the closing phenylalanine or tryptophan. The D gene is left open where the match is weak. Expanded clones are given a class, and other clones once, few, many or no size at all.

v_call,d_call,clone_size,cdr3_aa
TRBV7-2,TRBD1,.,ASSKGFGTGGYEQY
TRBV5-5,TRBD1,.,ASSLEGAVLGPEAF
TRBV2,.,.,ASSGTVHGATNEKLF
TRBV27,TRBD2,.,ASSSGLAGAYLSYEQY
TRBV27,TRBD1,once,ASSYRVTGSNEQF
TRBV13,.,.,ASSPRTRSYEQY
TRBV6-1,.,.,ASRPDSSTNEKLF
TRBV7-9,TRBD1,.,ASSWDRGVTGELF
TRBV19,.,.,ASSMGQYSNQPQH
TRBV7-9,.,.,ASSPQGSNNQPQH
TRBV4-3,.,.,ASSQDQGSNQPQH
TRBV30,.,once,AWSVRSLRQPYT
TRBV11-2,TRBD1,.,ASRSVRDRGSGANVLT
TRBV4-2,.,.,ASSQGLEGSYEQY
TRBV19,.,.,ASSIGTTHSYEQY
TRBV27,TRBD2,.,ASSSLLAGGPDIQY
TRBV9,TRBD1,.,ASSVSGGISPLH
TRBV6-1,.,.,ASSERFNYGYT
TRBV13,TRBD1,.,ASSFRTGGVEQY
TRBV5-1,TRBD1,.,ASSSGQEPNYGYT
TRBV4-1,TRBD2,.,ASSQEGTGGGYEQY
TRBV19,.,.,ASKGLGPAYEQY
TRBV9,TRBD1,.,ASSVTGVWEEAF
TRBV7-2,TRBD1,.,ASSPRGGKDNSPLH
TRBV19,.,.,ASSYISAGGNEQF
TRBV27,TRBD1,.,ASSLSIIQGANEQF
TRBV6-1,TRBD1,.,ASSVEAGGSGNTIY
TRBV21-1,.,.,ASSPQSQRGDNEQF
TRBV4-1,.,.,ASSPAGGYIGELF
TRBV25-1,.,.,ASKEYTGELF
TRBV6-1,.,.,ASTEGPGAYEQY
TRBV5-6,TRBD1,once,ASSLSGGYGYT
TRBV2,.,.,ASRERGKGYSGELF